These T cell receptor beta chains were read from a single sample in a study of blood T cell repertoires in COVID-19. Sequencing was performed with immunoSEQ multiplex PCR; in TCRdb, only in-frame clones are kept and a portion is missing. Of about 150,000 clones in the sample, about three quarters were seen once. Material for sequencing was peripheral blood. The origin of the receptors is a man of 80 years or more with acute or convalescent COVID-19. CDR3s include the opening cysteine and the closing phenylalanine or tryptophan. A D gene is named only where the DNA matches it firmly. For some rows the clone size is stated as once, few or many, or as a class when expanded; others skip it.

NA	TRBV2	NA	TRBJ2-3	CASSEAQLGQDTQYF	TGTGCCAGCAGTGAAGCGCAACTGGGCCAAGATACGCAGTATTTT
few	TRBV5-1	TRBD1	TRBJ1-4	CASSSTGAPNEKLFF	TGCGCCAGCAGCTCAACAGGGGCTCCTAATGAAAAACTGTTTTTT
few	TRBV7-2	NA	TRBJ1-3	CASSLQTGNTIYF	TGTGCCAGCAGCTTACAGACTGGGAACACCATATATTTT
NA	TRBV3-1/TRBV3-2	TRBD1	TRBJ1-6	CASSYGTGWDSPLHF	TGTGCCAGCAGCTACGGGACAGGTTGGGATTCACCCCTCCACTTT
NA	TRBV30	NA	TRBJ1-2	CAWSGQPYGYTF	TGTGCCTGGAGCGGACAGCCCTATGGCTACACCTTC
NA	TRBV11-2	NA	TRBJ2-5	CASSLGLRGETQYF	TGTGCCAGCAGCTTAGGGCTGCGGGGAGAGACCCAGTACTTC
NA	TRBV15	NA	TRBJ2-5	CATSKGTLETQYF	TGTGCCACCAGCAAAGGGACTTTGGAGACCCAGTACTTC
NA	TRBV7-8	TRBD2	TRBJ2-5	CASSLAGTSGVLRETQYF	TGTGCCAGCAGCTTAGCGGGGACTAGCGGGGTCCTCCGGGAGACCCAGTACTTC
NA	TRBV5-8	NA	TRBJ1-5	CASSSRGGRDQPQHF	TGTGCCAGCAGCTCTAGGGGGGGCCGGGATCAGCCCCAGCATTTT
NA	TRBV7-6	NA	TRBJ2-3	CASSSGTTYASTDTQYF	TGTGCCAGCAGCTCCGGGACAACCTACGCTAGCACAGATACGCAGTATTTT
NA	TRBV18	NA	TRBJ1-4	CASSPDSSTNEKLFF	TGTGCCAGCTCACCCGACAGCTCAACTAATGAAAAACTGTTTTTT
NA	TRBV5-4	TRBD1	TRBJ1-1	CASSPGQGMGNTEAFF	TGTGCCAGCAGCCCCGGACAGGGGATGGGGAACACTGAAGCTTTCTTT
NA	TRBV30	TRBD1	TRBJ1-1	CAWSRGQGVYTEAFF	TGTGCCTGGAGCCGGGGGCAGGGGGTATACACTGAAGCTTTCTTT
NA	TRBV7-8	NA	TRBJ1-3	CASSFWTAAGNTIYF	TGTGCCAGCAGCTTTTGGACAGCGGCTGGAAACACCATATATTTT
NA	TRBV6-5	NA	TRBJ1-5	CASSRRGGNQPQHF	TGTGCCAGCAGTCGCAGGGGAGGCAATCAGCCCCAGCATTTT
NA	TRBV5-1	TRBD1	TRBJ1-1	CASSPGQVTTEAFF	TGCGCCAGCAGCCCGGGACAGGTAACCACTGAAGCTTTCTTT
NA	TRBV11-2	TRBD2	TRBJ2-1	CASGAVGGNNEQFF	TGTGCCAGCGGTGCGGTCGGGGGGAACAATGAGCAGTTCTTC
NA	TRBV5-1	TRBD2	TRBJ2-1	CASSLGGTSVSNEQFF	TGCGCCAGCAGCTTGGGTGGGACTAGTGTATCCAATGAGCAGTTCTTC
NA	TRBV5-1	TRBD1	TRBJ1-2	CASSLGQGPYGYTF	TGCGCCAGCAGCTTAGGACAGGGTCCCTATGGCTACACCTTC
NA	TRBV5-4	TRBD1	TRBJ1-2	CASSRDSYGYTF	TGTGCCAGCAGCCGGGACAGCTATGGCTACACCTTC
NA	TRBV11-3	NA	TRBJ2-7	CASSLIAGSYEQYF	TGTGCCAGCAGCTTAATTGCGGGTTCCTACGAGCAGTACTTC
NA	TRBV3-1/TRBV3-2	NA	TRBJ1-6	CASSQGLLVALHF	TGTGCCAGCAGCCAAGGATTACTAGTGGCCCTCCACTTT
NA	TRBV9	NA	TRBJ1-1	CASSVANSGNTEAFF	TGTGCCAGCAGCGTAGCAAACAGTGGGAACACTGAAGCTTTCTTT
once	TRBV5-5	TRBD1	TRBJ1-1	CASSLGLTGGLNTEAFF	TGTGCCAGCAGCTTAGGCCTGACAGGGGGTTTGAACACTGAAGCTTTCTTT
NA	TRBV30	NA	TRBJ2-7	CAWSAQGTGEQYF	TGTGCCTGGAGTGCGCAGGGGACGGGCGAGCAGTACTTC
NA	TRBV14	NA	TRBJ1-1	CASSPRVNEAFF	TGTGCCAGCAGCCCACGCGTAAATGAAGCTTTCTTT
NA	TRBV9	TRBD1	TRBJ1-2	CASSPKGQTLNYGYTF	TGTGCCAGCAGCCCCAAGGGACAGACACTTAACTATGGCTACACCTTC
NA	TRBV11-3	NA	TRBJ1-1	CASSLYTEAFF	TGTGCCAGCAGCCTGTACACTGAAGCTTTCTTT
NA	TRBV7-9	TRBD2	TRBJ2-5	CASRPTGTNLQETQYF	TGTGCCAGCAGACCTACCGGGACTAATCTTCAAGAGACCCAGTACTTC
once	TRBV9	NA	TRBJ1-2	CASSPLGGNYGYTF	TGTGCCAGCAGCCCCCTGGGGGGGAACTATGGCTACACCTTC
NA	TRBV9	NA	TRBJ2-1	CASSVGVDTGEQFF	TGTGCCAGCAGCGTAGGGGTTGATACCGGGGAGCAGTTCTTC
NA	TRBV29-1	NA	TRBJ2-2	CSVAIRGSGELFF	TGCAGCGTTGCGATCAGGGGTTCCGGGGAGCTGTTTTTT
few	TRBV5-1	NA	TRBJ2-5	CASSSNGGWETQYF	TGCGCCAGCAGCTCCAACGGGGGTTGGGAGACCCAGTACTTC
NA	TRBV9	TRBD1	TRBJ2-3	CASSGTGGEGTDTQYF	TGTGCCAGCAGCGGAACAGGGGGCGAAGGGACAGATACGCAGTATTTT
few	TRBV30	NA	TRBJ1-2	CAWTDSHYGYTF	TGTGCCTGGACGGACAGCCACTATGGCTACACCTTC
NA	TRBV12-3/TRBV12-4	NA	TRBJ1-2	CASRKTGDYGYTF	TGTGCCAGCAGGAAAACAGGTGACTATGGCTACACCTTC
NA	TRBV9	TRBD1	TRBJ1-1	CASSVDPTGINTEAFF	TGTGCCAGCAGCGTAGACCCGACAGGGATCAACACTGAAGCTTTCTTT
NA	TRBV19	TRBD1	TRBJ1-2	CASSVGQGARGYTF	TGTGCCAGTAGTGTTGGACAGGGGGCGAGAGGCTACACCTTC
few	TRBV7-2	TRBD2	TRBJ2-7	CASSLSRGAYEQYF	TGTGCCAGCAGCCTCAGTCGGGGGGCCTACGAGCAGTACTTC
NA	TRBV21-1	NA	TRBJ1-1	CASSSRQGMNTEAFF	TGTGCCAGCAGCAGCCGACAGGGAATGAACACTGAAGCTTTCTTT
NA	TRBV5-1	NA	TRBJ2-2	CASSWGPGGELFF	TGCGCCAGCAGCTGGGGGCCCGGCGGGGAGCTGTTTTTT
NA	TRBV5-1	NA	TRBJ2-3	CASSLVLADTDTQYF	TGCGCCAGCAGCTTGGTTCTAGCAGATACAGATACGCAGTATTTT
NA	TRBV7-8	NA	TRBJ2-7	CASSPSSYEQYF	TGTGCCAGCAGCCCGAGCTCCTACGAGCAGTACTTC
NA	TRBV6-1	TRBD2	TRBJ2-3	CASSAPGLAGGPSTDTQYF	TGTGCCAGCAGTGCACCGGGACTAGCGGGGGGGCCTAGCACAGATACGCAGTATTTT
NA	TRBV6-5	NA	TRBJ1-1	CASSYSALNTEAFF	TGTGCCAGCAGTTACTCGGCTTTGAACACTGAAGCTTTCTTT
NA	TRBV5-1	TRBD2	TRBJ2-1	CASSPGQTSGRLHEQFF	TGCGCCAGCAGCCCCGGGCAGACTAGCGGGCGCTTGCATGAGCAGTTCTTC